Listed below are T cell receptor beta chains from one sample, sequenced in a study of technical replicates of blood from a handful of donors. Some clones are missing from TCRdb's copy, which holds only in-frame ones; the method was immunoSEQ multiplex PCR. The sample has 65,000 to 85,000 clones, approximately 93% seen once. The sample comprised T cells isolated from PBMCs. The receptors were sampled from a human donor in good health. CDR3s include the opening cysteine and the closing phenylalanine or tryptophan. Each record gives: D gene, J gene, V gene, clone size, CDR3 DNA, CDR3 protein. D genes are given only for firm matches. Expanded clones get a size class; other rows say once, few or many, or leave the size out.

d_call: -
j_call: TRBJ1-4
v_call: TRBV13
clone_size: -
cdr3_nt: TGTGCCAGCAGCAGACAGTTCAATGAAAAACTGTTTTTT
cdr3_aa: CASSRQFNEKLFF

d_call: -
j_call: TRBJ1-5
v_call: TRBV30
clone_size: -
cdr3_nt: TGTGCCTGGACCCAGGGTGTGTCAGATCAGCCCCAGCATTTT
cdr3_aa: CAWTQGVSDQPQHF

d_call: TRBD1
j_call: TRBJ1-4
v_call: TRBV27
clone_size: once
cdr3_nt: TGTGCCAGCACCGACCGACAGGGTCCCTACTCAACTAATGAAAAACTGTTTTTT
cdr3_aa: CASTDRQGPYSTNEKLFF

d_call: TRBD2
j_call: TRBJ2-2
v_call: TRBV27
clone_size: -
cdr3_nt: TGTGCCAGCAGTTCCGGGACTAGCTCCATCGGGGAGCTGTTTTTT
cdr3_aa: CASSSGTSSIGELFF

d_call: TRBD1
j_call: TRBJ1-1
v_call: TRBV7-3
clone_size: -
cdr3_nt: TGTGCCAGCAGCCCTCAACAGGGGGCGAACACTGAAGCTTTCTTT
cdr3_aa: CASSPQQGANTEAFF

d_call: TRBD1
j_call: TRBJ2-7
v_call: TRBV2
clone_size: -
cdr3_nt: TGTGCCAGCTACAGGGGGTTCGACGAGCAGTACTTC
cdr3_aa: CASYRGFDEQYF

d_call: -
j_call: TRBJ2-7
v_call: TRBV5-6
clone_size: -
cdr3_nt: TGTGCCAGCAGCTTCGGCAGGGCCCCCTACGAGCAGTACTTC
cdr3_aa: CASSFGRAPYEQYF

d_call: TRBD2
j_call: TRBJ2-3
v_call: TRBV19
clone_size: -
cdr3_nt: TGTGCCAGTAGGGGACTAGCGGGAGTCGGAGATACGCAGTATTTT
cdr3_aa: CASRGLAGVGDTQYF

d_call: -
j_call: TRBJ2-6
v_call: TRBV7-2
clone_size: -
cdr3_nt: TGTGCCAGCAGCTTAGCGAGCTCTGGGGCCAACGTCCTGACTTTC
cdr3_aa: CASSLASSGANVLTF

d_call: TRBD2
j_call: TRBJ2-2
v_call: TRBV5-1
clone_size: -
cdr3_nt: TGCGCCAGCAGCTTTATAGCGGGAGAGGATACCGGGGAGCTGTTTTTT
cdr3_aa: CASSFIAGEDTGELFF

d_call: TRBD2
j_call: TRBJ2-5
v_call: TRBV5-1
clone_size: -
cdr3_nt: TGCGCCAGCAGCTTGGCCCTAGCGGGAGTGCAAGAGACCCAGTACTTC
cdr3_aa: CASSLALAGVQETQYF

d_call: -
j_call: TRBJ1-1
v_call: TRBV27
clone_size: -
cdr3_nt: TGTGCCAGCAGTTTATCACCCGGGGTAACTGAAGCTTTCTTT
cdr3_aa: CASSLSPGVTEAFF

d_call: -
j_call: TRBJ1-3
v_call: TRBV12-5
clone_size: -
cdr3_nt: TGTGCTAGTGGTTGGGAGACTGGTGATACTGGAAACACCATATATTTT
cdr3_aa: CASGWETGDTGNTIYF

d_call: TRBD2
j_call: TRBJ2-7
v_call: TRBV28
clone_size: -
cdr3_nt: TGTGCCAGCACCGGGACTAGCGGACCCTACGAGCAGTACTTC
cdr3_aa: CASTGTSGPYEQYF

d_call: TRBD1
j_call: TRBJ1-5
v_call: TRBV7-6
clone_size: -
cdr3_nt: TGTGCCAGCAGCTTAGATGGCGACAGGGATCAGCCCCAGCATTTT
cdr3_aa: CASSLDGDRDQPQHF

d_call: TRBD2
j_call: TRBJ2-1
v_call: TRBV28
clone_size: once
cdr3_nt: TGTGCCAGCAGGTTGCTAGCGGGAGATCGGTCCTACAATGAGCAGTTCTTC
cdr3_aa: CASRLLAGDRSYNEQFF

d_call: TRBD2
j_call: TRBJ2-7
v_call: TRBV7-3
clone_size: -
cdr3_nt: TGTGCCAGCAGCCCTAGCGGGAGCTCCTACGAGCAGTACTTC
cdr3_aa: CASSPSGSSYEQYF

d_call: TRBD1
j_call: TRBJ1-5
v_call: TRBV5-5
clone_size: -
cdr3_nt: TGTGCCAGCAGCCCCCGACAGGGCCCTCAGCCCCAGCATTTT
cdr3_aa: CASSPRQGPQPQHF

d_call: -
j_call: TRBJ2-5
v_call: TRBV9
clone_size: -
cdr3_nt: TGTGCCAGCAGCGTAACAGACGGGGGTTGGGGCGAGACCCAGTACTTC
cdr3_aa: CASSVTDGGWGETQYF

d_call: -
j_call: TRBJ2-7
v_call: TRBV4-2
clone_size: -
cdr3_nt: TGTGCCAGCAGCCAAGGCATGGGACTGGCGGTAGAGCAGTACTTC
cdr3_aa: CASSQGMGLAVEQYF